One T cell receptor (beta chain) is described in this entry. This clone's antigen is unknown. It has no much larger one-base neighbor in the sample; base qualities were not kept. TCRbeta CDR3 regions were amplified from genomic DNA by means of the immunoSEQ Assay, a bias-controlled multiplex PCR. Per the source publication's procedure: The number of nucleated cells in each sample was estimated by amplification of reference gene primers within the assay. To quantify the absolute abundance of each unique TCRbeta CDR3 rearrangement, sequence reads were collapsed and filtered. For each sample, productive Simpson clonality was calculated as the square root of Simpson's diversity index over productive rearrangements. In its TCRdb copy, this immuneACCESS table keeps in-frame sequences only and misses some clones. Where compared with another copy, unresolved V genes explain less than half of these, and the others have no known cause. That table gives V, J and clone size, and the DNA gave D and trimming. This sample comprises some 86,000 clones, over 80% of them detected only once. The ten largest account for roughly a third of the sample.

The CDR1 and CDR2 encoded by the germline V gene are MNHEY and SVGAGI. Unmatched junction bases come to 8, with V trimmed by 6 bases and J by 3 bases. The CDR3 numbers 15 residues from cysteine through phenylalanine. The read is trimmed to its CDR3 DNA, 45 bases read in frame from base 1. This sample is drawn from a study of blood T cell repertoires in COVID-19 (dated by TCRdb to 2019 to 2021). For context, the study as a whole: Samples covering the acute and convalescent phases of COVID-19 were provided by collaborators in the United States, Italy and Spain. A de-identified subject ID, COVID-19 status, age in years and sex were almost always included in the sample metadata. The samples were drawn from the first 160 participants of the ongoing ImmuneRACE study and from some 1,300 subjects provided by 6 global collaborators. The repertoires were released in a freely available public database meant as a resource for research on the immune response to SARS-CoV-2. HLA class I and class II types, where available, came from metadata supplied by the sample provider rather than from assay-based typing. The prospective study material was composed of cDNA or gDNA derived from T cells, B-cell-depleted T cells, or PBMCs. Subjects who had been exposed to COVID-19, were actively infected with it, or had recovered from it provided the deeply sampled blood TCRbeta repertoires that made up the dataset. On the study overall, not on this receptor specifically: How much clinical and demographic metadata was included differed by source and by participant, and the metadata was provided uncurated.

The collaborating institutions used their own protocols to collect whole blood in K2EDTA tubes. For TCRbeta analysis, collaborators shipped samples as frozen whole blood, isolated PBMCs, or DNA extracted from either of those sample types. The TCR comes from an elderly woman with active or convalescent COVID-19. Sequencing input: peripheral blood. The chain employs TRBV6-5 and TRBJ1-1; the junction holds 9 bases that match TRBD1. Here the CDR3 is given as CASRREGTGYTEAFF. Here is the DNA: TGTGCCAGCAGAAGAGAGGGGACAGGGTACACTGAAGCTTTCTTT.